One and the same sample provided the 13 T cell receptor beta chains below, sequenced in a study of T cell responses to AZD1222 COVID-19 vaccine. Profiling relied on immunoSEQ multiplex PCR, and the TCRdb table lists in-frame clones only, not all of them. The sample lists over 85,000 clones; under 95% were seen once. The sample was peripheral blood, taken on day 0 of AZD1222 vaccination. These receptors originate from an adult in good health.

The chain carries TRBV5-8 and TRBJ1-2, with D possibly matching TRBD1 (6 bases). V lost 9 bases and J 0 bases, leaving 12 bases between the germline ends. This CDR3 is 13 amino acids long. Germline-derived CDR1 and CDR2 are SGHTS and YDEGEE. The DNA for the CDR3 is TGTGCCATTAAACAGGGAGCTAACTATGGCTACACCTTC. This codes for CAIKQGANYGYTF.

The rearrangement links TRBV6-5 to TRBJ2-7; possibly TRBD1 or TRBD2 for D (5 bases each). The CDR3 is 14 residues long. Looked up from germline, CDR1 is MNHEY and CDR2 is SVGAGI. Trimming shortened V by 6 bases and J by 7 bases, and 19 bases separated the two germline ends. In nucleotides, the CDR3 is TGTGCCAGCAGCCCCTCGGTGGGGGAAAGGGAGCAGTACTTC. It codes for CASSPSVGEREQYF.

This chain uses TRBV3-1 (or the pseudogene TRBV3-2) with TRBJ1-1, with D possibly being TRBD1 (6 bases). Trimming stripped 6 bases from V and 4 bases from J, with 15 bases between. From germline, CDR1 is LGHDT and CDR2 YNNKEL (reference sequence). The CDR3 runs to 14 residues. This CDR3 is CASSQRGGSTEAFF. CDR3 nucleotides: TGTGCCAGCAGTCAAAGGGGGGGGTCCACTGAAGCTTTCTTT.

The chain couples TRBV5-5 to TRBJ1-5, with 11 bases matching TRBD1. V lost 4 bases, J lost 3 bases, and 9 bases stayed unmatched. Germline V CDR1 and CDR2: SGHKS, YYEKEE (reference sequence). CDR3 length: 17 residues. The CDR3 here is CASSAVGTGGPNQPQHF. Written as DNA, the CDR3 is TGTGCCAGCAGCGCAGTCGGGACAGGGGGGCCCAATCAGCCCCAGCATTTT.

This clone was counted a single time. DNA for the CDR3: TGTGCCTGGAGTCCCCGGGCAGGGGGGGGGCCGTTCGGGGAGCTGTTTTTT. Translating gives CAWSPRAGGGPFGELFF. The rearrangement joins TRBV30 to TRBJ2-2, with D perhaps TRBD1 or TRBD2 (7 bases each). This CDR3 comprises 17 residues. V gave up 2 bases and J gave up 7 bases, with 23 bases separating them. Germline V lookup: CDR1 GTSNPN, CDR2 SVGIG (reference sequence). Drawing the rest from reference TRBV30 and TRBJ2-2, the complete variable domain is SQTIHQWPATLVQPVGSPLSLECTVEGTSNPNLYWYRQAAGRGLQLLFYSVGIGQISSEVPQNLSASRPQDRQFILSSKKLLLSDSGFYLCAWSPRAGGGPFGELFFGEGSRLTVL.

The chain joins TRBV6-2 or TRBV6-3 to TRBJ1-4; D is undetermined. The ends were cut back, 2 bases at V and 3 bases at J, with 16 bases in the middle. The CDR3 runs 17 residues. Germline V gene data show CDR1 as MNHEY and CDR2 as SVGEGT. The CDR3 here is CASSYGVSLPSNEKLFF. CDR3 nucleotides: TGTGCCAGCAGTTACGGGGTTTCGCTCCCCTCTAATGAAAAACTGTTTTTT.

The chain employs TRBV7-9 and TRBJ2-1, with TRBD2 identical over 9 bases. V was clipped by 1 base and J by 8 bases; unmatched bases: 6. This CDR3 comprises 15 residues. Germline lookup yields CDR1 SEHNR and CDR2 FQNEAQ (reference sequence). The DNA of the CDR3 is TGTGCCAGCAGCTTAGGATTAGCGGGGGTGGATGAGCAGTTCTTC. As protein: CASSLGLAGVDEQFF.

V is TRBV5-1 and J is TRBJ2-2, with TRBD1 matching 7 bases. J lost 4 bases, V lost 3 bases, and 12 bases had no gene match. Germline V gene sequence: CDR1 SGHRS, CDR2 YFSETQ. This CDR3 is built from 17 residues. CDR3 sequence reads: CASSWGQIIDTTGELFF. The CDR3 DNA follows: TGCGCCAGCAGCTGGGGACAGATAATTGATACCACCGGGGAGCTGTTTTTT.

V gene TRBV3-1 (or the pseudogene TRBV3-2) combines with J gene TRBJ1-5; D gene ambiguous. The length of the CDR3 is 14 residues. The V gene's germline CDR1 is LGHDT and CDR2 YNNKEL (reference sequence). Trimming stripped 4 bases from V and 4 bases from J, with 11 bases between. The chain's CDR3 is CASSPGWGNQPQHF. The CDR3 DNA reads TGTGCCAGCAGCCCCGGATGGGGAAATCAGCCCCAGCATTTT.

The chain links TRBV10-3 to TRBJ2-5; 8 nucleotides agree with TRBD2. Germline V gene sequence: CDR1 ENHRY, CDR2 SYGVKD. Trimming cost V 6 bases and J 5 bases; bases outside gene matches: 8. CDR3 length: 14 amino acids. CDR3 sequence reads: CAISSPGGMETQYF. In DNA form, the CDR3 reads TGTGCCATCAGCTCCCCGGGGGGGATGGAGACCCAGTACTTC.

The chain carries TRBV19 and TRBJ2-2, with 9 bases aligning to TRBD1. Germline assignment: CDR1 LNHDA and CDR2 SQIVND (reference sequence). This CDR3 is built from 14 residues. V was clipped by 8 bases and J by 4 bases; unmatched bases: 5. DNA of the CDR3: TGTGCCAGTGCACAGGGGGCACTCACCGGGGAGCTGTTTTTT. Translated: CASAQGALTGELFF.

This clone showed up just once. V usage is TRBV3-1 (or the pseudogene TRBV3-2) and J usage is TRBJ1-5; 7 positions agree with TRBD1. The junction had 6 bases not matched to a gene; V was cut back by 4 bases and J by 6 bases. The CDR3 length is 14 residues. Germline assignment: CDR1 LGHDT and CDR2 YNNKEL (reference sequence). The CDR3 DNA reads as TGTGCCAGCAGCCTCCGACAGGGCGTTCAGCCCCAGCATTTT. This encodes CASSLRQGVQPQHF.

The rearrangement links TRBV6-1 to TRBJ1-1; 10 bases fit TRBD1. The V and J ends lost 3 bases and 0 bases, in that order; junction bases with no gene match: 13. The CDR3 has 19 amino acids. Germline-derived CDR1 and CDR2 are MNHNS and SASEGT. CDR3 in DNA: TGTGCCAGCAGTGACGGACAGGGGGTTCCCTATATCATGAACACTGAAGCTTTCTTT. It translates to CASSDGQGVPYIMNTEAFF.